This T cell receptor beta chain originates from a study of T cells in Graves' hyperthyroidism and ophthalmopathy. Study results and limitations: Most expanded thyroid clonotypes above 0.001 recurred in blood.

Amplified regions were TCR beta CDR3 sequences from RNA transcripts. The study used the HTBI primer set for a first-round RT-PCR of the TCR CDR3. A single record per CDR3 protein comes from TCRdb applying MiXCR to the multiplex PCR reads. The data contain 700,000 to 850,000 distinct CDR3 sequences, around a third of them singletons. This clonotype has at least ten counts. The antigen remains undetermined. Patients between 18 and 65 years old had hyperthyroidism, newly diagnosed and lasting under 2 months. PBMCs were sourced from more than 9 ml fresh peripheral blood. The receptor was isolated from a woman aged 40 to 50 with Graves' hyperthyroidism. The sample taken for sequencing was blood.

The DNA for the CDR3 is TGTGCCAGCAGCCTGACGTCCCCTGGCACTGAAGCTTTCTTT. It yields the protein CASSLTSPGTEAFF. The chain combines TRBV7-2 with TRBJ1-1; D not certain. From germline, CDR1 is SGHTA and CDR2 FQGNSA. Trimming took off 5 bases at V and 4 bases at J, with 14 bases between the two ends. This CDR3 is 14 amino acids long.